The clone carrying this T cell receptor beta chain came up a few times. Authors' methods: Quantification of nucleated cells was approximated via reference gene primer amplification. Using immunoSEQ multiplex PCR, the repertoire was profiled, and TCRdb retains in-frame clones only, with some absent. V, J and clone size derive from that table, while D and trimming were established from the DNA sequence. The table shows roughly 230,000 clones, with roughly 85% occurring only once. The record originates from a study of blood T cell repertoires in COVID-19. Trimming removed 1 base from V and 9 bases from J, with 7 bases in between. The CDR3 has 13 amino acids. The germline CDR1 and CDR2 sequences are MNHNS and SASEGT.

Sequencing was carried out using peripheral blood. This chain uses TRBV6-1 with TRBJ1-6; D gene ambiguous. The sequence derives from a man in his fifties or sixties with COVID-19, enrolled during active disease. The CDR3 reads CASSEVEFSPLHF. As DNA, the CDR3 is TGTGCCAGCAGTGAAGTTGAGTTTTCACCCCTCCACTTT.